One sample yielded the 3 T cell receptor beta chains listed below, sequenced in a study of cytotoxic CD8 clonotypes in ibrutinib-treated CLL. Only in-frame clones appear in the TCRdb table, and some are missing; sequencing was by immunoSEQ multiplex PCR. In the table there are approximately 120,000 clones, under 70% of which are singletons. The specimen was PBMCs, collected after 24 months of ibrutinib treatment. The receptors come from a human donor with chronic lymphocytic leukemia.

This clone occurred a few times. The chain employs TRBV5-1 and TRBJ2-7; D is undetermined. The V end was cut by 4 bases, the J end by 3 bases, with 8 bases between. This CDR3 spans 12 amino acids. Germline values: CDR1 SGHRS, CDR2 YFSETQ. The CDR3 DNA follows: TGCGCCAGCAGCGCCGGCAACTACGAGCAGTACTTC. Translating it yields CASSAGNYEQYF. Drawing the rest from reference TRBV5-1 and TRBJ2-7, the complete variable domain is KAGVTQTPRYLIKTRGQQVTLSCSPISGHRSVSWYQQTPGQGLQFLFEYFSETQRNKGNFPGRFSGRQFSNSRSEMNVSTLELGDSALYLCASSAGNYEQYFGPGTRLTVT.

The CDR3 DNA reads as TGTGCCAGCAGCCCCGAGACAGGGGTCATCACTGAAGCTTTCTTT. It yields the protein CASSPETGVITEAFF. The J gene is TRBJ1-1, the V gene TRBV28; TRBD1 matches 8 bases. This CDR3 contains 15 residues. Germline CDR1 and CDR2: MDHEN and SYDVKM. The J segment lost 4 bases and the V segment lost 6 bases, leaving 10 bases of the junction unmatched.

This clone was recorded once. This chain connects TRBV14 to TRBJ1-1; D gene unclear. The CDR3 loop spans 15 amino acids. V gave up 4 bases and J gave up 1 base, with 13 bases separating them. Germline loops: CDR1 SGHDN, CDR2 FVKESK. CDR3 coding DNA: TGTGCCAGCAGCCCCCTAAGTAAGGGGAACACTGAAGCTTTCTTT. Its protein product is CASSPLSKGNTEAFF.